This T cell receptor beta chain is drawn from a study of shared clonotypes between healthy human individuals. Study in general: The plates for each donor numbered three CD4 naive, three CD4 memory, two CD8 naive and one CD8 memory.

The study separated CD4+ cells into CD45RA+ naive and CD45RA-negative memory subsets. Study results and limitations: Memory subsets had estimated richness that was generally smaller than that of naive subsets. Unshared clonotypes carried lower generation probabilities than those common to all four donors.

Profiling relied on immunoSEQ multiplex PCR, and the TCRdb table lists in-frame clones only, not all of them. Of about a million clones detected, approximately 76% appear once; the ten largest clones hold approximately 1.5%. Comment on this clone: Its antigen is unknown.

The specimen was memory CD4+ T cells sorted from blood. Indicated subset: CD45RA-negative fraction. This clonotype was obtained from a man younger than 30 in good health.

CDR3 in amino acids: CASSETSGRFEQYF. The DNA for the CDR3 is TGCGCCAGCAGCGAGACTAGCGGGAGATTCGAGCAGTACTTC. The gene calls are TRBV5-1 and TRBJ2-7, with 12 bases identical to TRBD2. The CDR3 loop spans 14 amino acids. V was pared by 4 bases and J by 6 bases, with 5 bases of the junction left unmatched. Germline V gene lookup returns CDR1 SGHRS and CDR2 YFSETQ.